These 24 T cell receptor beta chains were all obtained from the same sample, sequenced in a study of blood T cell repertoires in COVID-19. Assay used: immunoSEQ multiplex PCR; TCRdb lists only in-frame clones, some missing. The sample consists of 70,000 or so clones, 65% to 90% of them appearing once. Sequences were obtained from peripheral blood. These receptors were collected from a woman aged 55-69 years with acute or convalescent COVID-19.

CDR3 DNA sequence: TGTGCCAGCAGTTTTGACAGATACTATGGCTACACCTTC. This encodes CASSFDRYYGYTF. This chain joins TRBV12-3 or TRBV12-4 and TRBJ1-2; perhaps TRBD1 as D (5 bases). Trimming shortened V by 3 bases and J by 3 bases, and 8 bases separated the two germline ends. The CDR3 has 13 amino acids.

This chain uses TRBV10-3 with TRBJ2-7; a weak D match, TRBD1 (5 bases). The germline V gene has CDR1 ENHRY and CDR2 SYGVKD. V was trimmed by 11 bases and J by 6 bases, leaving 14 bases between them. The CDR3 is 11 residues long. Here the CDR3 reads CAGPTDSEQYF. CDR3 DNA sequence: TGTGCCGGACCGACAGACTCCGAGCAGTACTTC.

This chain links TRBV5-6 with TRBJ1-3; 8 bases match TRBD1. This CDR3 is built from 16 residues. Germline CDR1 and CDR2: SGHDT and YYEEEE. With V trimmed by 0 bases and J by 4 bases, 6 bases remained unmatched. The CDR3 coding sequence is TGTGCCAGCAGCTTGGTCGGACAGGGATCCGGAAACACCATATATTTT. Its protein is CASSLVGQGSGNTIYF.

This rearrangement joins TRBV6-5 to TRBJ1-2; D possibly corresponds to TRBD1 (5 bases). Trimming took 6 bases from V and 4 from J, leaving 12 bases between them. Germline V CDR1 and CDR2: MNHEY, SVGAGI. The CDR3 has 13 amino acids. CDR3 amino acids: CASRVRGSYGYTF. In nucleotides, the CDR3 is TGTGCCAGCAGGGTTAGGGGTAGCTATGGCTACACCTTC.

The V call is TRBV10-1, the J call TRBJ1-6; 7 bases map to TRBD1. The germline V gene encodes CDR1 WNHNN and CDR2 SYGVQD (reference sequence). CDR3 length: 13 amino acids. J gave up 10 bases and V 8 bases, and 8 bases lay outside the gene matches. The CDR3 here is CASSDRINSPLHF. The CDR3 bases are TGCGCCAGCTCGGACAGGATCAACTCACCCCTCCACTTT.

V and J are TRBV30 and TRBJ1-6; possible D gene TRBD1, 6 bases. Deletions cut 3 bases from V and 9 bases from J, with 21 bases between. The CDR3 has 16 amino acids. Germline CDR1 and CDR2: GTSNPN and SVGIG (reference sequence). This CDR3 reads CAWSVRGGIIGSPLHF. The CDR3, as DNA: TGTGCCTGGAGCGTCAGAGGGGGAATTATAGGTTCACCCCTCCACTTT. The full variable domain, completed using reference TRBV30 and TRBJ1-6, is SQTIHQWPATLVQPVGSPLSLECTVEGTSNPNLYWYRQAAGRGLQLLFYSVGIGQISSEVPQNLSASRPQDRQFILSSKKLLLSDSGFYLCAWSVRGGIIGSPLHFGNGTRLTVT.

This rearrangement joins TRBV27 to TRBJ1-6; 8 bases line up with TRBD1. The junction had 3 bases not matched to a gene; V was cut back by 0 bases and J by 2 bases. The CDR3 contains 17 residues. The germline V gene has CDR1 MNHEY and CDR2 SMNVEV (reference sequence). In DNA, the CDR3 is TGTGCCAGCAGTTTATCCCAGGGGGCGACCTATAATTCACCCCTCCACTTT. Translating gives CASSLSQGATYNSPLHF.

V usage is TRBV6-6 and J usage is TRBJ2-7; 10 bases are shared with TRBD2. This CDR3 contains 12 residues. Trimming cost V 8 bases and J 6 bases; bases outside gene matches: 4. Germline CDR1 is MNHNY and CDR2 is SVGAGI (reference sequence). CDR3 amino acids: CASRAGGLEQYF. The CDR3 DNA is TGTGCCAGCCGAGCGGGGGGGCTCGAGCAGTACTTC.

The chain recombines TRBV27 with TRBJ1-5, with 12 bases aligning to TRBD1. V lost 5 bases, J lost 3 bases, and 8 bases stayed unmatched. Germline V gene lookup returns CDR1 MNHEY and CDR2 SMNVEV (reference sequence). This CDR3 comprises 17 residues. The CDR3 region is CASSPGTGGGNNQPQHF. CDR3 in DNA: TGTGCCAGCAGTCCGGGGACAGGGGGCGGTAACAATCAGCCCCAGCATTTT.

This chain connects TRBV5-1 to TRBJ2-7; D possibly corresponds to TRBD1 (5 bases). V lost 4 bases and J 0 bases, leaving 14 bases between the germline ends. Germline lookup yields CDR1 SGHRS and CDR2 YFSETQ. The CDR3 totals 15 residues. CDR3 DNA: TGCGCCAGCAGCCCCTCTATCAGGGTCTCCTACGAGCAGTACTTC. Residues: CASSPSIRVSYEQYF.

The chain is built from TRBV2 and TRBJ2-3, with a possible D match to TRBD1 (5 bases). The CDR3 length is 19 residues. V lost 2 bases to trimming and J lost 0 bases, with 21 bases between them. CDR1 SNHLY and CDR2 FYNNEI come from the germline V gene. DNA of the CDR3: TGTGCCAGCAGTGAATCCGGACATCGATCGGCCGCTAGCACAGATACGCAGTATTTT. Translating gives CASSESGHRSAASTDTQYF.

The V and J genes are TRBV5-5 and TRBJ1-1; perhaps TRBD1 as D (5 bases). This CDR3 has 15 residues. Per the germline V gene, CDR1 is SGHKS and CDR2 is YYEKEE (reference sequence). V was cut by 6 bases and J by 5 bases, with 20 bases left in between. This chain's CDR3 is CASIPQGGRGTEAFF. CDR3 nucleotides: TGTGCCAGCATCCCCCAGGGAGGGCGGGGAACTGAAGCTTTCTTT.

This chain links TRBV5-5 with TRBJ2-1; TRBD1 is a possible D gene (6 bases). V lost 0 bases, J lost 6 bases, and 16 bases lay in between. There are 16 residues in the CDR3. Germline V gene lookup returns CDR1 SGHKS and CDR2 YYEKEE (reference sequence). CDR3 sequence reads: CASSLAGQYPSNEQFF. CDR3 DNA sequence: TGTGCCAGCAGCTTGGCTGGACAGTACCCTTCCAATGAGCAGTTCTTC.

The genes are TRBV7-3 and TRBJ2-2, with 7 bases that match TRBD2. This CDR3 spans 16 amino acids. V dropped 5 bases and J dropped 3; count of bases not matched to a gene: 9. In germline, CDR1 is SGHTA, CDR2 FQGTGA. CDR3: CASSVSAGDYTGELFF. The CDR3 DNA follows: TGTGCCAGCAGCGTTAGCGCGGGGGACTACACCGGGGAGCTGTTTTTT.

A word on this clone: This same CDR3 is encoded by further DNA sequences in the sample. V and J are TRBV18 and TRBJ2-1, with 9 positions matching TRBD2. After removal of 3 bases from V and 4 bases from J, the junction contained 4 bases not matched to a gene. Per the germline V gene, CDR1 is KGHSH and CDR2 is LQKENI. CDR3 length: 15 amino acids. The CDR3 reads CASSPGSGGYNEQFF. The CDR3 DNA follows: TGTGCCAGCTCACCGGGTAGCGGGGGTTACAATGAGCAGTTCTTC.

The V call is TRBV21-1, the J call TRBJ1-2; the table's D gene call, TRBD1, was not cross checked with the DNA. TRBV21-1 represents a pseudogene. This CDR3 contains 15 residues. The CDR3 coding sequence is TGTGCCAGCAGCAGAGTACAGGGTTTGTCGGCCGGCTACACCTTC. Its translation: CASSRVQGLSAGYTF.

This sequence joins TRBV6-5 and TRBJ1-2; 8 positions match TRBD1. With V trimmed by 6 bases and J by 0 bases, 6 bases remained unmatched. The CDR3 is 15 residues long. Germline V gene data show CDR1 as MNHEY and CDR2 as SVGAGI. The CDR3 spells CASRPPGQANYGYTF. DNA for the CDR3: TGTGCCAGCAGACCCCCGGGACAGGCTAACTATGGCTACACCTTC.

J is TRBJ2-2 and V is TRBV18; D uncertain. The CDR3 is 14 residues long. V gave up 3 bases and J gave up 5 bases, with 10 bases separating them. CDR1 is KGHSH, CDR2 LQKENI, per germline. The CDR3 sequence is CASSPLAGTGELFF. CDR3 coding DNA: TGTGCCAGCTCACCCTTAGCCGGAACCGGGGAGCTGTTTTTT.

This clone was counted a single time. The gene calls are TRBV15 and TRBJ1-2, with 7 bases matching TRBD1. The V gene's germline CDR1 is LNHNV and CDR2 YYDKDF (reference sequence). CDR3 length: 15 amino acids. The ends lost 3 bases at V and 4 bases at J; junction bases unmatched: 8. CDR3 sequence (DNA): TGTGCCACCAGCAGGGACTCCGGGACAGTCTATGGCTACACCTTC. Its protein is CATSRDSGTVYGYTF.

The chain links TRBV9 to TRBJ2-1; 11 nucleotides align to TRBD2. The germline V gene has CDR1 SGDLS and CDR2 YYNGEE. The trim removed 6 bases at V and 6 bases at J, leaving 5 bases unmatched. This CDR3 comprises 14 residues. The CDR3 spells CASTPSGGSNEQFF. CDR3 nucleotides: TGTGCCAGCACTCCTAGCGGGGGGAGCAATGAGCAGTTCTTC.

CDR3 sequence reads: CASSSSGLEPQHF. CDR3 nucleotides: TGTGCCAGCAGTTCCTCGGGTCTCGAGCCCCAGCATTTT. The J gene is TRBJ1-5, the V gene TRBV3-1 (or the pseudogene TRBV3-2); D is ambiguous. Germline V gene lookup returns CDR1 LGHDT and CDR2 YNNKEL (reference sequence). The CDR3 sequence is 13 residues long. Trimming shortened V by 6 bases and J by 8 bases, and 14 bases separated the two germline ends.

The V and J genes are TRBV7-6 and TRBJ1-1; the D is unclear. This CDR3 has 14 amino acids. V lost 1 base to trimming and J lost 3 bases, with 9 bases between them. Germline V lookup: CDR1 SGHVS, CDR2 FNYEAQ. CDR3 sequence reads: CASSLDTVDTEAFF. The CDR3, as DNA: TGTGCCAGCAGCTTAGACACAGTTGACACTGAAGCTTTCTTT.

J is TRBJ1-1 and V is TRBV19; TRBD1 matches 7 bases. V trimming: 8 bases; J trimming: 4 bases; junction bases outside the gene matches: 10. CDR1 and CDR2 (germline): LNHDA, SQIVND (reference sequence). CDR3 length: 14 residues. The CDR3 sequence is CASSTGEGFTEAFF. DNA of the CDR3: TGTGCCAGTTCAACAGGGGAAGGTTTCACTGAAGCTTTCTTT.

V usage is TRBV12-3 or TRBV12-4 and J usage is TRBJ1-2; D possibly corresponds to TRBD1 (6 bases). The V end lost 6 bases, the J end lost 4 bases, and 9 bases lay between the germline ends. The CDR3 runs 12 residues. The CDR3 region is CASSTTGYGYTF. In nucleotides, the CDR3 is TGTGCCAGCAGCACGACAGGCTATGGCTACACCTTC.